The TCR beta chain described here comes from a study of response to subunit inactivated influenza vaccine. Study findings and constraints: New T cells are recruited in small numbers by each seasonal influenza vaccination, according to the authors' suggestion.

There are 12 residues in the CDR3. Germline V gene sequence: CDR1 SGHRS, CDR2 YFSETQ. Losses at the gene ends were 4 bases for V and 7 bases for J; bases not matched to a gene: 2. There are a few counts of this clonotype. Its antigen remains unidentified. TCRdb re-derived calls from the RT-PCR reads in MiXCR, one entry per CDR3 protein. The table lists 600,000 to 850,000 distinct CDR3 sequences, 14% of them singletons. This receptor was taken from a middle-aged man who received an inactivated influenza vaccine. This sample comprised PBMCs from blood, obtained less than 15 days before vaccination. The chain uses TRBV5-1 and TRBJ2-1; TRBD1 matches 7 bases. The CDR3: CASSIQGNEQFF. CDR3 bases: TGCGCCAGCAGCATACAGGGGAATGAGCAGTTCTTC.